The 28 T cell receptor beta chains below all came from one sample that was sequenced in a study of vaccination effects on CD4 cells after COVID-19. Isolating CD4+ T cells followed approximately 10 days of culture. Here immunoSEQ multiplex PCR was the method, and the copy in TCRdb shows in-frame clones only, minus some. The sample consists of approximately 60,000 clones, 72% of them appearing once. The antigens these receptors bind are not known. The sample was CD4+ T cells from PBMCs cultured without peptide, taken before COVID-19 vaccination. The receptor set was obtained from a human donor who had a prior SARS-CoV-2 infection.

The J gene is TRBJ1-4, the V gene TRBV10-3; the match to TRBD1 covers 9 bases. This CDR3 has 14 amino acids. Germline V CDR1 and CDR2: ENHRY, SYGVKD. The ends lost 6 bases at V and 7 bases at J; junction bases unmatched: 6. CDR3 in DNA: TGTGCCATCAGACGGACAGGGGATTCTGAAAAACTGTTTTTT. Translation gives CAIRRTGDSEKLFF.

This clone showed up just once. The V call is TRBV18, the J call TRBJ2-1; D may be TRBD1 (6 bases). This CDR3 region has 15 residues. Deletions cut 2 bases from V and 16 bases from J, with 24 bases between. Germline CDR1 KGHSH, CDR2 LQKENI. The DNA of the CDR3 is TGTGCCAGCTCACCAGTGACCGGACAGCCGTGGCTCTCATTCTTC. It specifies CASSPVTGQPWLSFF.

This clone has a handful of counts. V and J are TRBV9 and TRBJ2-3; 8 bases are a match to TRBD1. CDR3 size: 13 residues. CDR1 and CDR2 from the germline V gene are SGDLS and YYNGEE. V was pared by 0 bases and J by 6 bases, with 0 bases of the junction left unmatched. The DNA of the CDR3 is TGTGCCAGCAGCGTAGGGGACAGGGATACGCAGTATTTT. Its translation: CASSVGDRDTQYF.

This clone was recorded a few times. This chain links TRBV19 with TRBJ1-5; D remains unclear. The V gene's germline CDR1 is LNHDA and CDR2 SQIVND (reference sequence). Between the trimmed V and J ends, which lost 2 bases and 10 bases, there was a span of 15 bases. The length of the CDR3 is 14 residues. For the CDR3, the DNA is TGTGCCAGTAGTATACTGGGCCCTCTCTCCCCCCAGCATTTT. Translated, it gives CASSILGPLSPQHF.

This rearrangement joins TRBV27 to TRBJ1-6, with a possible D match to TRBD1 (5 bases). Per the germline V gene, CDR1 is MNHEY and CDR2 is SMNVEV (reference sequence). Trimming shortened V by 0 bases and J by 11 bases, and 17 bases separated the two germline ends. CDR3 length equals 16 residues. As DNA, the CDR3 is TGTGCCAGCAGTTTATCGTACGGGGGGGTAGGTACACCCCTCCACTTT. It codes for CASSLSYGGVGTPLHF.

V and J are TRBV6-5 and TRBJ1-1; maybe TRBD1 (5 bases). The germline gives CDR1 MNHEY, CDR2 SVGAGI. The CDR3 is made up of 13 amino acids. Trimming removed 2 bases from V and 1 base from J, with 5 bases in between. The CDR3 spells CASSYDRNTEAFF. The CDR3 coding sequence is TGTGCCAGCAGTTACGACAGGAACACTGAAGCTTTCTTT.

J is TRBJ2-3 and V is TRBV4-1; the match to TRBD2 covers 12 bases. The J segment lost 0 bases and the V segment lost 2 bases, leaving 9 bases of the junction unmatched. The CDR3 is 19 amino acids. CDR1 MGHRA and CDR2 YSYEKL come from the germline V gene. CDR3 in amino acids: CASSQRLAGGLSSTDTQYF. CDR3 nucleotide sequence: TGCGCCAGCAGCCAACGGCTAGCGGGGGGGTTATCTAGCACAGATACGCAGTATTTT.

The V gene is TRBV4-1, the J gene TRBJ2-7, with D possibly matching TRBD2 (6 bases). Trimming took 4 bases from V and 6 from J, leaving 16 bases between them. Germline CDR1 MGHRA, CDR2 YSYEKL. The CDR3 totals 14 residues. CDR3 DNA: TGCGCCAGCAGCCGAACCAGCGGGTCAGCCGAGCAGTACTTC. Its translation: CASSRTSGSAEQYF.

This clone has just a few counts. The chain couples TRBV3-1 (or the pseudogene TRBV3-2) to TRBJ1-2; 8 bases fit TRBD1. CDR3 size: 13 residues. V trimming: 3 bases; J trimming: 6 bases; junction bases outside the gene matches: 3. From germline, CDR1 is LGHDT and CDR2 YNNKEL (reference sequence). The CDR3: CASSHPTGDGYTF. CDR3 nucleotide sequence: TGTGCCAGCAGCCACCCGACAGGGGATGGCTACACCTTC.

The rearrangement links TRBV11-3 to TRBJ2-1, with D perhaps TRBD2 (6 bases). This CDR3 has 15 amino acids. Trimming shortened V by 6 bases and J by 0 bases, and 12 bases separated the two germline ends. Germline V gives CDR1 SGHNT, CDR2 YENEEA. CDR3 sequence: CASSGGPGSYNEQFF. CDR3 nucleotide sequence: TGTGCCAGCAGTGGAGGGCCGGGCTCCTACAATGAGCAGTTCTTC.

V usage is TRBV7-9 and J usage is TRBJ2-2, with a possible D match to TRBD2 (6 bases). The CDR3 is made up of 16 amino acids. The germline CDR1 and CDR2 sequences are SEHNR and FQNEAQ (reference sequence). Trimming removed 5 bases from V and 4 bases from J, with 17 bases in between. Written as DNA, the CDR3 is TGTGCCAGCAGCCCGCGGGACTCAGGGCTCACCGGGGAGCTGTTTTTT. It codes for CASSPRDSGLTGELFF.

This clone was counted between two and nine times. The chain recombines TRBV5-8 with TRBJ2-7, with D maybe TRBD1 (6 bases). The V end lost 1 base, the J end lost 2 bases, and 7 bases lay between the germline ends. This CDR3 has 13 residues. CDR1 is SGHTS and CDR2 is YDEGEE in the germline V gene. The CDR3 loop is CASSLQGTYEQYF. The CDR3 DNA reads as TGTGCCAGCAGCTTGCAGGGGACCTACGAGCAGTACTTC.

This clone appeared a few times. This chain links TRBV5-4 with TRBJ1-2, with unresolved D. In germline, CDR1 is SGHNT, CDR2 YYREEE (reference sequence). Between the trimmed V and J ends, which lost 0 bases and 9 bases, there was a span of 18 bases. CDR3 length: 15 amino acids. The CDR3 spells CASSLEVRKPSSYTF. The CDR3 DNA sequence: TGTGCCAGCAGCTTGGAGGTGCGAAAGCCCTCTAGCTACACCTTC.

The V gene is TRBV27, the J gene TRBJ2-1, with D hard to call. Germline lookup yields CDR1 MNHEY and CDR2 SMNVEV (reference sequence). Trimming cost V 2 bases and J 2 bases, with 10 bases left between them. There are 15 residues in the CDR3. The CDR3 coding sequence is TGTGCCAGCAGTTTAATGGGCGGACCCTACAATGAGCAGTTCTTC. This codes for CASSLMGGPYNEQFF.

This chain uses TRBV7-2 with TRBJ2-6, with D possibly TRBD2 on 6 matching bases. V lost 5 bases and J lost 0, with 8 bases in between. The CDR3 covers 15 residues. The germline gives CDR1 SGHTA, CDR2 FQGNSA. The CDR3 bases are TGTGCCAGCAGCGAGACTAGCTCTGGGGCCAACGTCCTGACTTTC. Encoded protein: CASSETSSGANVLTF.

The V call is TRBV2, the J call TRBJ2-7; D may correspond to TRBD1 or TRBD2 (5 bases each). Trimming cost V 8 bases and J 5 bases, with 16 bases left between them. The germline V gene has CDR1 SNHLY and CDR2 FYNNEI. This CDR3 region has 13 residues. The CDR3 DNA follows: TGTGCCAGCGCATCCGGGACCCTCGACGAGCAGTACTTC. Residues: CASASGTLDEQYF.

CDR3 in amino acids: CSVNPGVNTGELFF. DNA for the CDR3: TGCAGCGTTAATCCGGGGGTGAACACCGGGGAGCTGTTTTTT. The chain uses TRBV29-1 and TRBJ2-2; D perhaps matches TRBD2 (6 bases). Germline V gives CDR1 SQVTM, CDR2 ANQGSEA. The V end lost 5 bases, the J end lost 1 base, and 11 bases lay between the germline ends. CDR3 length: 14 amino acids.

There are a few counts of this clone. The chain joins TRBV12-3 or TRBV12-4 to TRBJ1-5; tentative D call: TRBD1 (5 bases). The CDR3 consists of 13 residues. V was clipped by 4 bases and J by 6 bases, with 10 bases between them. The CDR3 sequence is CASSWDDLQPQHF. In nucleotides, the CDR3 is TGTGCCAGCAGTTGGGACGACCTTCAGCCCCAGCATTTT.

The chain uses TRBV3-1 (or the pseudogene TRBV3-2) and TRBJ2-6; 7 bases are a match to TRBD1. The CDR3 loop spans 18 amino acids. Germline lookup yields CDR1 LGHDT and CDR2 YNNKEL (reference sequence). With 4 bases clipped from V and 0 bases from J, the junction kept 9 bases outside the gene matches. DNA of the CDR3: TGTGCCAGCAGCCGATTAGCAGGGGGTCCCTCTGGGGCCAACGTCCTGACTTTC. Translating gives CASSRLAGGPSGANVLTF.

This chain connects TRBV6-2 or TRBV6-3 to TRBJ2-7, with D perhaps matching TRBD2 (6 bases). In germline, CDR1 is MNHEY, CDR2 SVGEGT. The CDR3 has 14 residues. V was shortened by 5 bases and J by 0 bases, with 11 bases between the two germline ends. The CDR3: CASSRGGSSYEQYF. The CDR3 DNA sequence: TGTGCCAGCAGTCGCGGAGGGAGCTCCTACGAGCAGTACTTC.

The chain combines TRBV28 with TRBJ1-1; maybe TRBD1 (5 bases). CDR1 is MDHEN and CDR2 is SYDVKM in the germline V gene. The CDR3 totals 12 residues. The V and J ends lost 8 bases and 1 base respectively, with 8 bases between them. The CDR3 is CASAGPNTEAFF. In DNA, the CDR3 is TGTGCCAGCGCAGGGCCGAACACTGAAGCTTTCTTT.

The chain carries TRBV18 and TRBJ2-7; the D is unclear. From germline, CDR1 is KGHSH and CDR2 LQKENI. This CDR3 is built from 15 residues. V was trimmed by 3 bases and J by 6 bases, leaving 18 bases between them. CDR3 nucleotides: TGTGCCAGCTCACCCCGGGTCACCTATCGGACCGAGCAGTACTTC. Its translation is CASSPRVTYRTEQYF.

V and J are TRBV2 and TRBJ2-3; D may be TRBD1 (5 bases). In germline, CDR1 is SNHLY, CDR2 FYNNEI. Trimming shortened V by 10 bases and J by 0 bases, and 20 bases separated the two germline ends. The CDR3 length is 16 residues. The CDR3: CATALGPSPSTDTQYF. CDR3 DNA sequence: TGTGCCACCGCCTTGGGGCCCAGCCCTAGCACAGATACGCAGTATTTT.

In this sample, this clone turned up a few times. The J gene is TRBJ1-1, the V gene TRBV2; TRBD1 agrees at 9 bases. Germline lookup yields CDR1 SNHLY and CDR2 FYNNEI. J lost 6 bases, V lost 3 bases, and 11 bases had no gene match. The CDR3 spans 16 residues. As DNA, the CDR3 is TGTGCCAGCAGTGAGGAAGGGACAGGGTTTATGGCTGAAGCTTTCTTT. Its protein product is CASSEEGTGFMAEAFF.

The chain is built from TRBV5-1 and TRBJ1-1; the D gene is possibly TRBD1 (6 bases). V gave up 0 bases and J gave up 0 bases, with 6 bases separating them. This CDR3 spans 14 amino acids. Germline-derived CDR1 and CDR2 are SGHRS and YFSETQ. The CDR3 DNA is TGCGCCAGCAGCTTGGACAGGGTGAACACTGAAGCTTTCTTT. Translated, it gives CASSLDRVNTEAFF.

This clone occurred once. The CDR3 DNA reads TGTGCCAGCAGCCCGACAAACTCCGGGACAGGGGTTCGTGAGCAGTTCTTC. Its translation: CASSPTNSGTGVREQFF. The chain uses TRBV5-6 and TRBJ2-1; TRBD1 matches at 10 bases. The V gene's germline CDR1 is SGHDT and CDR2 YYEEEE. V lost 4 bases, J lost 9 bases, and 16 bases stayed unmatched. The CDR3 runs 17 residues.

This clone showed up just once. The V gene is TRBV5-6, the J gene TRBJ2-1; D might be TRBD1 (6 bases). V lost 3 bases, J lost 5 bases, and 9 bases lay in between. The CDR3 runs to 13 residues. The germline CDR1 and CDR2 sequences are SGHDT and YYEEEE. In DNA, the CDR3 is TGTGCCAGCAGCTGGAGACAGGACAATGAGCAGTTCTTC. This gives the protein CASSWRQDNEQFF.

DNA for the CDR3: TGTGCCAGCAGCAGGGACAGACCTAATGAAAAACTGTTTTTT. This translates into CASSRDRPNEKLFF. The chain joins TRBV5-4 to TRBJ1-4, with 7 nucleotides matching TRBD1. V lost 4 bases, J lost 3 bases, and 3 bases stayed unmatched. The CDR3 has 14 residues. The germline CDR1 and CDR2 sequences are SGHNT and YYREEE (reference sequence). Full variable domain (remainder filled in from reference TRBV5-4 and TRBJ1-4): ETGVTQSPTHLIKTRGQQVTLRCSSQSGHNTVSWYQQALGQGPQFIFQYYREEENGRGNFPPRFSGLQFPNYSSELNVNALELDDSALYLCASSRDRPNEKLFFGSGTQLSVL.